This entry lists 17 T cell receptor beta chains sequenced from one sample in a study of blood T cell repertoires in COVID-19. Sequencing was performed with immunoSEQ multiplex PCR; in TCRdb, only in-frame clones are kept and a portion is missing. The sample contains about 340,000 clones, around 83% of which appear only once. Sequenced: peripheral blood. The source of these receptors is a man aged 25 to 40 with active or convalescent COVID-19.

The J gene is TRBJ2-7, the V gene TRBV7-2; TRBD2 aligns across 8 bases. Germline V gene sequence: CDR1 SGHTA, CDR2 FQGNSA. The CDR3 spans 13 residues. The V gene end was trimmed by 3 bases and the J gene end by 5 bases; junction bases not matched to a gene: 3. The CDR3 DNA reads TGTGCCAGCAGCTTGCGGGGGGCGCACGAGCAGTACTTC. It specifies CASSLRGAHEQYF. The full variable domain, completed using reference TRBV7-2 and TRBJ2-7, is GAGVSQSPSNKVTEKGKDVELRCDPISGHTALYWYRQSLGQGLEFLIYFQGNSAPDKSGLPSDRFSAERTGGSVSTLTIQRTQQEDSAVYLCASSLRGAHEQYFGPGTRLTVT.

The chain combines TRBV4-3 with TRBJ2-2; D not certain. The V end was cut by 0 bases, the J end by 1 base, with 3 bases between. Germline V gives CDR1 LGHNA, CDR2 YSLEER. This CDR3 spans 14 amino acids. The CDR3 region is CASSQDRNTGELFF. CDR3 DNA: TGCGCCAGCAGCCAAGACAGGAACACCGGGGAGCTGTTTTTT.

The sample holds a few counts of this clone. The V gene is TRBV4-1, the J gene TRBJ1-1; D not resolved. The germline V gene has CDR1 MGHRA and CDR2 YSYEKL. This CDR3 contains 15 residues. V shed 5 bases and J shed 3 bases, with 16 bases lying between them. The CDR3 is CASSTREGADTEAFF. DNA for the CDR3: TGCGCCAGCAGCACCAGAGAGGGAGCGGACACTGAAGCTTTCTTT.

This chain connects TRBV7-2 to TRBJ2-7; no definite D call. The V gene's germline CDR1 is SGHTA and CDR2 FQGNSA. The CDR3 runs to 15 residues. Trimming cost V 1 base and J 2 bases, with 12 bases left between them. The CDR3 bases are TGTGCCAGCAGCTTAGTGGGCTTAGTGGCCTACGAGCAGTACTTC. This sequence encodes CASSLVGLVAYEQYF. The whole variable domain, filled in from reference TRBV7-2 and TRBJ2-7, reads GAGVSQSPSNKVTEKGKDVELRCDPISGHTALYWYRQSLGQGLEFLIYFQGNSAPDKSGLPSDRFSAERTGGSVSTLTIQRTQQEDSAVYLCASSLVGLVAYEQYFGPGTRLTVT.

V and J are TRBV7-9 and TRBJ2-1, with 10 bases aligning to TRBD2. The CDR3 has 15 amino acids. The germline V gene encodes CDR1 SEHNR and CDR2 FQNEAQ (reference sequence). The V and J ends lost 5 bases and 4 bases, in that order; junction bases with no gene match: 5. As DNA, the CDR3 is TGTGCCAGCAGCCCCGGACTAGCGGAATACAATGAGCAGTTCTTC. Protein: CASSPGLAEYNEQFF.

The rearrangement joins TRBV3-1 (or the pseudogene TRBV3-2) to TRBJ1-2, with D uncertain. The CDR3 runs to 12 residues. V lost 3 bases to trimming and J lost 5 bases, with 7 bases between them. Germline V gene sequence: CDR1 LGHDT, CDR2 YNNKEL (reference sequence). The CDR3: CASSQALYGYTF. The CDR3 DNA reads TGTGCCAGCAGCCAGGCCTTATATGGCTACACCTTC.

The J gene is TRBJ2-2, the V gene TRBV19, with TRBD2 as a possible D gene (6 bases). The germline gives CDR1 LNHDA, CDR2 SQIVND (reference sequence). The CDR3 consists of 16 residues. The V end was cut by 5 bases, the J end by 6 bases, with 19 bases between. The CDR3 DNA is TGTGCCAGTAGTCAACGGGGGATGGAGAAAGCCGGGGAGCTGTTTTTT. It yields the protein CASSQRGMEKAGELFF. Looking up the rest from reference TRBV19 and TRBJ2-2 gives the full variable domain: DGGITQSPKYLFRKEGQNVTLSCEQNLNHDAMYWYRQDPGQGLRLIYYSQIVNDFQKGDIAEGYSVSREKKESFPLTVTSAQKNPTAFYLCASSQRGMEKAGELFFGEGSRLTVL.

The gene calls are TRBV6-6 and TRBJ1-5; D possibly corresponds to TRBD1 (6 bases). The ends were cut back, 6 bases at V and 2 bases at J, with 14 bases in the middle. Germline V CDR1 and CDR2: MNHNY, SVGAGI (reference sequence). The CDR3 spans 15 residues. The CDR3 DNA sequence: TGTGCCAGCAGCACCAACAGGGCCCGCAATCAGCCCCAGCATTTT. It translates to CASSTNRARNQPQHF.

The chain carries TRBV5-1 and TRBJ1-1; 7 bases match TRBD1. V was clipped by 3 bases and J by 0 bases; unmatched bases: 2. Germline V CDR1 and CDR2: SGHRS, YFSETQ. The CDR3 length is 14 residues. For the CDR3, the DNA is TGCGCCAGCAGCTGGGGACAGATGAACACTGAAGCTTTCTTT. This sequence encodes CASSWGQMNTEAFF.

This CDR3 reads CASSYSDPGGEKLFF. The CDR3 region has the DNA TGTGCCAGCAGTTACTCGGACCCGGGAGGTGAAAAACTGTTTTTT. The genes are TRBV6-2 or TRBV6-3 and TRBJ1-4; D is ambiguous. This CDR3 has 15 amino acids. Germline V gene sequence: CDR1 MNHEY, CDR2 SVGEGT. Trimming removed 0 bases at V and 7 bases at J, with 12 bases between.

CDR3 residues: CASSPNGRSNEQFF. The CDR3 region has the DNA TGTGCCAGCAGCCCCAACGGGAGGTCGAATGAGCAGTTCTTC. This chain joins TRBV28 and TRBJ2-1; TRBD2 matches 7 bases. CDR3 length equals 14 residues. V trimming: 6 bases; J trimming: 7 bases; junction bases outside the gene matches: 9. Germline V lookup: CDR1 MDHEN, CDR2 SYDVKM.

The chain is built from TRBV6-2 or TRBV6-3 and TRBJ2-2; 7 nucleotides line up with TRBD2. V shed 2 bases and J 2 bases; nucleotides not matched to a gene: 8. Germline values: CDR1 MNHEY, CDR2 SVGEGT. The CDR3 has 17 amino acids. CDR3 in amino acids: CASSYGIGGINTGELFF. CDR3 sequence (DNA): TGTGCCAGCAGTTACGGAATCGGGGGGATCAACACCGGGGAGCTGTTTTTT.

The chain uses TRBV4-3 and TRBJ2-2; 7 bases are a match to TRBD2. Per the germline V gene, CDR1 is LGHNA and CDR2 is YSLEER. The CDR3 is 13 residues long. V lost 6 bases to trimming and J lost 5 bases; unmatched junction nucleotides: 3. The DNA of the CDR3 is TGCGCCAGCAGGTCGGGAGGAACCGGGGAGCTGTTTTTT. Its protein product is CASRSGGTGELFF.

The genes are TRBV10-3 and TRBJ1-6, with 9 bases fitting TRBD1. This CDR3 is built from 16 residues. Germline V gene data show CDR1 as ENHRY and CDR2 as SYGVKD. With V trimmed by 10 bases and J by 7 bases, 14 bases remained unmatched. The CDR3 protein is CATRDRATIINSPLHF. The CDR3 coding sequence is TGTGCCACCCGGGACAGGGCAACCATAATAAATTCACCCCTCCACTTT.

The CDR3 DNA reads as TGTGCCAGCAGCTTGTTGCGTTCCCTCCCCCGAAAATACAATGAGCAGTTCTTC. Translating it yields CASSLLRSLPRKYNEQFF. This rearrangement joins TRBV5-8 to TRBJ2-1; unclear D gene. This CDR3 region has 18 residues. Per germline, CDR1 SGHTS and CDR2 YDEGEE. V gave up 1 base and J gave up 4 bases, with 21 bases separating them.

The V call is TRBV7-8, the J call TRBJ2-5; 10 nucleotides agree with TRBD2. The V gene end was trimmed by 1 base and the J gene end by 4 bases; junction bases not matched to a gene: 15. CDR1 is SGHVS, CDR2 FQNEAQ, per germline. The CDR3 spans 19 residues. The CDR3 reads CASSLEPARASGRAETQYF. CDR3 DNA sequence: TGTGCCAGCAGCTTAGAACCCGCCCGGGCTAGCGGGAGAGCAGAGACCCAGTACTTC.

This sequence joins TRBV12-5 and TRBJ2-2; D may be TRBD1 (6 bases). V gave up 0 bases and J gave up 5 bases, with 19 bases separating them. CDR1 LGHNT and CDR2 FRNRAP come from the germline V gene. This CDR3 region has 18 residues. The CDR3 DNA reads TGTGCTAGTGGTTTGGTACAAGGGGGATTGTGGCGAACCGGGGAGCTGTTTTTT. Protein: CASGLVQGGLWRTGELFF.